This T cell receptor beta chain was recorded in a study of cytomegalovirus exposure and HLA in healthy donors. CDR1 and CDR2 from the germline V gene are SNHLY and FYNNEI. The CDR3 sequence is 13 residues long. The V end lost 6 bases, the J end lost 2 bases, and 11 bases lay between the germline ends. Points from the study as a whole: Three chains linked to CMV were shown in vitro to be specific for CMV antigens. The authors listed approximately 160 TCR beta chains as cytomegalovirus-associated. Many donors shared some public TCRs, even though most TCR sequences were rare.

Some clones are missing from TCRdb's copy, which holds only in-frame ones; the method was immunoSEQ multiplex PCR. The sample has 200,000 to 300,000 clones, about 90% seen once. As to this clone: The antigen remains unidentified.

Source material: PBMCs. The source of this sequence is a woman in her thirties in good health and CMV-seronegative. This chain links TRBV2 with TRBJ2-7, with TRBD2 as a possible D gene (5 bases). Here the CDR3 reads CASSLSGTYEQYF. The CDR3 bases are TGTGCCAGCAGCTTAAGCGGTACCTACGAGCAGTACTTC.